This TCR beta chain was sequenced in a study of monozygotic twins with inflammatory bowel disease. Reanalyzing the 5' RACE reads, TCRdb keeps one entry per CDR3 protein, without DNA. The sample has about 200,000 distinct CDR3 sequences. CDR1 and CDR2 (germline): KGHSH, LQKENI. This CDR3 spans 16 amino acids. This TCR was recovered from a human donor with ulcerative colitis or Crohn's disease, or a healthy co-twin of an affected twin (not recorded which). Sequencing was done on a sample of blood. The chain links TRBV18 to TRBJ2-1; TCRdb names TRBD1, which stays unverified in the absence of DNA. The CDR3: CASSPGSGGSYNEQFF.